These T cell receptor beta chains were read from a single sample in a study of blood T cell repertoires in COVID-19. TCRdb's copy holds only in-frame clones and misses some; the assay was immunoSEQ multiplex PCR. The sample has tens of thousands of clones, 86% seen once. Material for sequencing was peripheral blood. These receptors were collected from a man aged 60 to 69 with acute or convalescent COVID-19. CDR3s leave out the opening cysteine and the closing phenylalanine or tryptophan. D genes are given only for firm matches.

cdr3_aa: ASTVRDYEQY; j_call: TRBJ2-7; d_call: NA; v_call: TRBV28
cdr3_aa: ASSFPGQGNYGYT; j_call: TRBJ1-2; d_call: TRBD1; v_call: TRBV7-9
cdr3_aa: ASSLGLRTDTQY; j_call: TRBJ2-3; d_call: NA; v_call: TRBV7-9
cdr3_aa: ASSLSGTSVYNEQF; j_call: TRBJ2-1; d_call: TRBD2; v_call: TRBV5-4
cdr3_aa: ASTLGGAAYEQY; j_call: TRBJ2-7; d_call: NA; v_call: TRBV5-1
cdr3_aa: ASSPQRGSTDTQY; j_call: TRBJ2-3; d_call: TRBD2; v_call: TRBV6-2/TRBV6-3
cdr3_aa: ASGDRGREEKLF; j_call: TRBJ1-4; d_call: TRBD1; v_call: TRBV19
cdr3_aa: ATSDFTSGRVNEQF; j_call: TRBJ2-1; d_call: TRBD2; v_call: TRBV24-1
cdr3_aa: ASSTTGPEGYSYNSPLH; j_call: TRBJ1-6; d_call: NA; v_call: TRBV27
cdr3_aa: ASSPGRSSYNEQF; j_call: TRBJ2-1; d_call: NA; v_call: TRBV7-9
cdr3_aa: ASSVASGRAGGELF; j_call: TRBJ2-2; d_call: TRBD2; v_call: TRBV9
cdr3_aa: ASSARTGGDEKLF; j_call: TRBJ1-4; d_call: TRBD1; v_call: TRBV5-4
cdr3_aa: ASSPQREGSLYEQY; j_call: TRBJ2-7; d_call: TRBD2; v_call: TRBV7-9
cdr3_aa: ASVEQGAGDTQY; j_call: TRBJ2-3; d_call: TRBD1; v_call: TRBV18
cdr3_aa: ASSLYYGVGNEQF; j_call: TRBJ2-1; d_call: NA; v_call: TRBV5-1
cdr3_aa: ASSPWGQNIQY; j_call: TRBJ2-4; d_call: NA; v_call: TRBV6-2/TRBV6-3